This passage covers 18 T cell receptor beta chains from one sample sequenced in a study of T cell responses to AZD1222 COVID-19 vaccine. Clones were sequenced by immunoSEQ multiplex PCR, and TCRdb holds only the in-frame ones, with some missing. The table has about 180,000 clones, 90% to 95% seen once. The starting material was peripheral blood, obtained 28 days after the second AZD1222 dose. These receptors were collected from an adult who received the AZD1222 COVID-19 vaccine.

The genes are TRBV19 and TRBJ1-2; D gene ambiguous. CDR3 length: 13 amino acids. Trimming pared 5 bases from V and 4 bases from J, leaving 11 bases between. Germline CDR1 and CDR2: LNHDA and SQIVND (reference sequence). The CDR3, as DNA: TGTGCCAGTAGTGTGGCGCGGGGCTATGGCTACACCTTC. It translates to CASSVARGYGYTF.

The chain is built from TRBV5-1 and TRBJ2-7; 8 nucleotides match TRBD1. Germline trimming cut 2 bases from V and 4 bases from J; bases unmatched to any gene: 5. The CDR3 sequence is 14 residues long. Germline lookup yields CDR1 SGHRS and CDR2 YFSETQ. CDR3 in DNA: TGCGCCAGCAGCTTCGACAGGGGATTATACGAGCAGTACTTC. Residues: CASSFDRGLYEQYF. Full variable domain (outside the CDR3, taken from reference TRBV5-1 and TRBJ2-7): KAGVTQTPRYLIKTRGQQVTLSCSPISGHRSVSWYQQTPGQGLQFLFEYFSETQRNKGNFPGRFSGRQFSNSRSEMNVSTLELGDSALYLCASSFDRGLYEQYFGPGTRLTVT.

The gene calls are TRBV30 and TRBJ2-7; possible D gene TRBD2, 5 bases. V was trimmed by 4 bases and J by 5 bases, leaving 9 bases between them. The CDR3 runs to 11 residues. The germline V gene encodes CDR1 GTSNPN and CDR2 SVGIG (reference sequence). CDR3 bases: TGTGCCTGGAATCGGGGAGACGAGCAGTACTTC. This translates into CAWNRGDEQYF.

This rearrangement joins TRBV20-1 to TRBJ2-7; 8 bases align to TRBD2. Per the germline V gene, CDR1 is DFQATT and CDR2 is SNEGSKA (reference sequence). The CDR3 covers 14 residues. Losses at the gene ends were 3 bases for V and 2 bases for J; bases not matched to a gene: 6. The CDR3 DNA follows: TGCAGTGCTAGTCCGCGGGGGGTAGCCTACGAGCAGTACTTC. Its protein is CSASPRGVAYEQYF.

The genes are TRBV5-1 and TRBJ2-1; D gene unclear. Germline V gene sequence: CDR1 SGHRS, CDR2 YFSETQ. Between the trimmed V and J ends, which lost 0 bases and 10 bases, there was a span of 5 bases. The CDR3 contains 11 residues. The CDR3 nucleotides read TGCGCCAGCAGCTTGGGAAGGGAGCAGTTCTTC. Translated, it gives CASSLGREQFF.

This rearrangement joins TRBV3-1 (or the pseudogene TRBV3-2) to TRBJ1-2; D is ambiguous. Trimming took 0 bases from V and 1 from J, leaving 6 bases between them. CDR1 and CDR2 from the germline V gene are LGHDT and YNNKEL (reference sequence). There are 14 residues in the CDR3. CDR3 loop: CASSQDSDNYGYTF. CDR3 bases: TGTGCCAGCAGCCAAGATTCGGATAACTATGGCTACACCTTC.

The J gene is TRBJ2-3, the V gene TRBV19, with D possibly being TRBD2 (7 bases). Looked up from germline, CDR1 is LNHDA and CDR2 is SQIVND (reference sequence). V dropped 3 bases and J dropped 4 bases, with 20 bases sitting between them. The CDR3 totals 17 residues. The CDR3: CASSIRFKGGWPDTQYF. For the CDR3, the DNA is TGTGCCAGTAGTATCAGATTTAAGGGGGGGTGGCCAGATACGCAGTATTTT. Looking up the rest from reference TRBV19 and TRBJ2-3 gives the full variable domain: DGGITQSPKYLFRKEGQNVTLSCEQNLNHDAMYWYRQDPGQGLRLIYYSQIVNDFQKGDIAEGYSVSREKKESFPLTVTSAQKNPTAFYLCASSIRFKGGWPDTQYFGPGTRLTVL.

The count of this clone is one. The gene calls are TRBV7-9 and TRBJ2-7; 11 nucleotides line up with TRBD2. CDR1 and CDR2 (germline): SEHNR, FQNEAQ (reference sequence). Trimming cost V 7 bases and J 6 bases; bases outside gene matches: 8. This CDR3 contains 14 residues. The CDR3 DNA reads as TGTGCCAGCACCAATAGCGGGGGGGCATCCGAGCAGTACTTC. Translated: CASTNSGGASEQYF.

This chain joins TRBV27 and TRBJ1-3; D uncertain. This CDR3 is 13 amino acids long. Germline assignment: CDR1 MNHEY and CDR2 SMNVEV (reference sequence). Trimming left V 6 bases short and J 0 bases short, with 6 bases between. The CDR3 loop reads CASRLSSGNTIYF. DNA for the CDR3: TGTGCCAGCAGGCTCAGCTCTGGAAACACCATATATTTT.

This chain uses TRBV27 with TRBJ1-6, with D possibly matching TRBD1 (5 bases). This CDR3 has 14 amino acids. Trimming stripped 7 bases from V and 7 bases from J, with 14 bases between. Germline loops: CDR1 MNHEY, CDR2 SMNVEV (reference sequence). CDR3 sequence: CASTHGTQNSPLHF. The CDR3 DNA sequence: TGTGCCAGCACCCATGGGACCCAAAATTCACCCCTCCACTTT.

This chain links TRBV2 with TRBJ2-3; the D gene is possibly TRBD2 (5 bases). Germline loops: CDR1 SNHLY, CDR2 FYNNEI. This CDR3 contains 13 residues. Deletions cut 6 bases from V and 0 bases from J, with 7 bases between. This CDR3 reads CASRGSSTDTQYF. The CDR3 coding sequence is TGTGCCAGCAGAGGGAGTAGCACAGATACGCAGTATTTT.

The gene calls are TRBV2 and TRBJ2-5; 7 bases match TRBD1. V was pared by 9 bases and J by 5 bases, with 6 bases of the junction left unmatched. CDR3 length: 12 amino acids. The germline CDR1 and CDR2 sequences are SNHLY and FYNNEI. In DNA form, the CDR3 reads TGTGCCAGGGACAGGAGAGGGGAGACCCAGTACTTC. This translates into CARDRRGETQYF.

This sequence joins TRBV30 and TRBJ2-5; D gene ambiguous. CDR3 length equals 12 residues. V was shortened by 2 bases and J by 5 bases, with 9 bases between the two germline ends. The germline V gene encodes CDR1 GTSNPN and CDR2 SVGIG (reference sequence). CDR3 in DNA: TGTGCCTGGAGTTTCGAGGCTGAGACCCAGTACTTC. Translation gives CAWSFEAETQYF.

The chain combines TRBV5-6 with TRBJ2-7; 7 bases are shared with TRBD1. The CDR3 length is 13 residues. V trimming: 4 bases; J trimming: 4 bases; junction bases outside the gene matches: 5. Germline-derived CDR1 and CDR2 are SGHDT and YYEEEE. The chain's CDR3 is CASSRTGVYEQYF. The CDR3 DNA follows: TGTGCCAGCAGCCGTACAGGGGTATACGAGCAGTACTTC.

V gene TRBV6-6 combines with J gene TRBJ1-1, with 9 bases that match TRBD1. The CDR3 consists of 15 residues. Germline V CDR1 and CDR2: MNHNY, SVGAGI (reference sequence). Unmatched junction bases numbered 2, after V lost 2 bases and J lost 1 base. CDR3: CASSYDRGTNTEAFF. The CDR3 nucleotides read TGTGCCAGCAGTTACGACAGGGGGACGAACACTGAAGCTTTCTTT.

V and J are TRBV27 and TRBJ1-1, with a weak D call TRBD1 (6 bases). CDR1 is MNHEY, CDR2 SMNVEV, per germline (reference sequence). The CDR3 has 13 amino acids. V was trimmed by 4 bases and J by 6 bases, leaving 12 bases between them. The CDR3 DNA reads TGTGCCAGCAGTTCATACGGGGGCTCTGAAGCTTTCTTT. Encoded protein: CASSSYGGSEAFF.

The CDR3 here is CATSDADRVGTDTQYF. The CDR3 DNA sequence: TGTGCCACCAGTGACGCTGACAGGGTGGGCACAGATACGCAGTATTTT. This rearrangement joins TRBV24-1 to TRBJ2-3; 7 nucleotides match TRBD1. The germline gives CDR1 KGHDR, CDR2 SFDVKD. CDR3 length equals 16 residues. V trimming: 4 bases; J trimming: 1 base; junction bases outside the gene matches: 7.

This chain uses TRBV10-1 with TRBJ2-1; 10 bases are shared with TRBD2. The germline V gene has CDR1 WNHNN and CDR2 SYGVQD (reference sequence). The CDR3 runs 14 residues. V dropped 6 bases and J dropped 4; count of bases not matched to a gene: 3. The CDR3 sequence: CASRASGGYNEQFF. CDR3 DNA sequence: TGCGCCAGCAGGGCTAGCGGGGGTTACAATGAGCAGTTCTTC.